This T cell receptor (beta chain) was identified during a study of blood T cell repertoires in COVID-19. Resolution of symptoms, clearance, or two negative PCRs was present in recovered Cohort 3 donors. The method was immunoSEQ multiplex PCR; TCRdb's version includes in-frame clones alone and lacks a portion of them. The data hold 250,000 to 300,000 clones, with approximately 85% observed a single time. CDR1 and CDR2 (germline): LGHDT, YNNKEL (reference sequence). The V segment lost 6 bases and the J segment 15 bases; nucleotides outside the gene matches: 8. The CDR3 loop spans 12 amino acids. Input material: PBMCs or T cells enriched from blood (not recorded which). The source is a woman aged 50 to 65 who had recovered from COVID-19. This chain links TRBV3-1 (or the pseudogene TRBV3-2) with TRBJ2-1; 10 nucleotides align to TRBD2. The CDR3 DNA follows: TGTGCCAGCAGGCAAACTAGCGGGATATTGTTCTTC. This codes for CASRQTSGILFF.